The 5 T cell receptor beta chains listed next were all sequenced from one sample in a study of blood T cell repertoires in COVID-19. Profiling relied on immunoSEQ multiplex PCR, and the TCRdb table lists in-frame clones only, not all of them. The sample comprises hundreds of thousands of clones, approximately 86% of which are singletons, and 8.5% to 10% rests with the top ten. The source material was PBMCs or T cells enriched from blood (not recorded which). The receptors shown here come from a woman under 30 who had recovered from COVID-19.

J is TRBJ1-5 and V is TRBV4-2, with a possible D match to TRBD1 (5 bases). CDR3 size: 15 residues. The ends were cut back, 1 base at V and 2 bases at J, with 9 bases in the middle. Per the germline V gene, CDR1 is LGHNA and CDR2 is YNFKEQ. The CDR3 sequence is CASSQGTSGNQPQHF. The CDR3 nucleotides read TGTGCCAGCAGCCAAGGGACATCTGGCAATCAGCCCCAGCATTTT.

The chain combines TRBV7-3 with TRBJ2-3; TRBD1 agrees at 10 bases. With 3 bases clipped from V and 3 bases from J, the junction kept 9 bases outside the gene matches. The CDR3 runs 17 residues. CDR1 and CDR2 (germline): SGHTA, FQGTGA. In DNA, the CDR3 is TGTGCCAGCAGCTTTCCCCCCGGGACAGGGGTGACAGATACGCAGTATTTT. Encoded protein: CASSFPPGTGVTDTQYF.

V and J are TRBV30 and TRBJ1-4, with 7 positions matching TRBD1. The V and J ends lost 0 bases and 5 bases, in that order; junction bases with no gene match: 6. The CDR3 totals 15 residues. CDR1 is GTSNPN and CDR2 is SVGIG in the germline V gene (reference sequence). This CDR3 reads CAWSVWTGRNEKLFF. In DNA, the CDR3 is TGTGCCTGGAGTGTTTGGACAGGCAGAAATGAAAAACTGTTTTTT.

This chain connects TRBV19 to TRBJ1-1, with 10 bases fitting TRBD1. Germline V gives CDR1 LNHDA, CDR2 SQIVND (reference sequence). The CDR3 has 15 amino acids. V lost 5 bases and J lost 5; bases outside the gene matches: 8. CDR3 loop: CASSAGQGGLTEAFF. The CDR3 DNA sequence: TGTGCCAGTAGTGCCGGACAGGGGGGTTTAACTGAAGCTTTCTTT.

Comment on this clone: The sample holds other DNA sequences that translate to the same CDR3. This chain uses TRBV9 with TRBJ1-2; D unresolved. CDR1 SGDLS and CDR2 YYNGEE come from the germline V gene. The CDR3 has 13 residues. The ends were cut back, 0 bases at V and 2 bases at J, with 5 bases in the middle. CDR3 protein: CASSVDSNYGYTF. CDR3 sequence (DNA): TGTGCCAGCAGCGTAGATAGCAACTATGGCTACACCTTC.